What follows is one T cell receptor beta chain and its context. Seattle's enrolled individuals joined amid active infection and were then monitored longitudinally. With 4 bases clipped from V and 1 base from J, the junction kept 2 bases outside the gene matches. Germline CDR1 is LGHDT and CDR2 is YNNKEL (reference sequence). The CDR3 is 15 amino acids. This entry is derived from a study of blood T cell repertoires in COVID-19. Study in general: Some COVID-19 samples were acute and others convalescent; all came from the United States, Italy and Spain. The cDNA or gDNA used as material had been derived from T cells, B-cell-depleted T cells, or PBMCs.

In the original workflow: Reference gene primer amplification yielded estimated nucleated cell counts. The method was immunoSEQ multiplex PCR; TCRdb's version includes in-frame clones alone and lacks a portion of them. That table furnishes V, J and clone size, whereas the DNA furnished D and trimming. Seen here are 300,000 to 350,000 clones, over 80% observed once, and the top ten hold about 6.3%. The V gene is TRBV3-1 (or the pseudogene TRBV3-2), the J gene TRBJ2-2, with 8 bases matching TRBD2. The sequenced sample consisted of peripheral blood. This clonotype was obtained from a woman aged 50 to 60 with COVID-19, enrolled during active disease. CDR3 amino acids: CASSPRGVNTGELFF. The CDR3 DNA reads as TGTGCCAGCAGCCCGCGGGGGGTGAACACCGGGGAGCTGTTTTTT.